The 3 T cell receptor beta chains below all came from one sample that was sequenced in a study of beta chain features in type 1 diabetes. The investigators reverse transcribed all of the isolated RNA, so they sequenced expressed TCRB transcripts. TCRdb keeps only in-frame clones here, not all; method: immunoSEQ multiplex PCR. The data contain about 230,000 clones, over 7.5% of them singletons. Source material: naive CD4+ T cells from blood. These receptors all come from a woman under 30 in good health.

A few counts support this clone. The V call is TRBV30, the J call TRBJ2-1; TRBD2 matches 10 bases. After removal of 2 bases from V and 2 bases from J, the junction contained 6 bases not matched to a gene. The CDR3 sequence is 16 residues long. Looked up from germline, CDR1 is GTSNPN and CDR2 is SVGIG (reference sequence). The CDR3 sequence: CAWSSSGSITYNEQFF. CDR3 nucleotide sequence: TGTGCCTGGAGTTCTAGCGGGAGTATAACCTACAATGAGCAGTTCTTC.

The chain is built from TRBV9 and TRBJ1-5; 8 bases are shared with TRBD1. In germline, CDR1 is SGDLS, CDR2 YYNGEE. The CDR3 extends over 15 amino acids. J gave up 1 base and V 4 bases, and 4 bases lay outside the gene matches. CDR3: CASSSGGKSNQPQHF. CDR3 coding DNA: TGTGCCAGCAGCTCAGGGGGCAAGAGCAATCAGCCCCAGCATTTT.

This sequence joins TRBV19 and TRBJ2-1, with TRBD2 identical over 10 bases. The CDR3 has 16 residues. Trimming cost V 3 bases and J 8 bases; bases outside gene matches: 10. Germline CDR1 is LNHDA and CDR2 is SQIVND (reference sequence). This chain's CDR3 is CASSIVAGGGRDEQFF. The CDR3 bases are TGTGCCAGTAGTATTGTAGCGGGAGGAGGTAGGGATGAGCAGTTCTTC.